This T cell receptor beta chain was recovered during a study of blood T cell repertoires in COVID-19. Per the germline V gene, CDR1 is SGDLS and CDR2 is YYNGEE. The CDR3 totals 15 residues. V was shortened by 3 bases and J by 6 bases, with 13 bases between the two germline ends. Method: immunoSEQ multiplex PCR; TCRdb's copy keeps in-frame clones and lacks some. The sample lists around 40,000 clones, 80% to 95% seen once, with around 12% in the top ten. Sequenced: peripheral blood. The chain employs TRBV9 and TRBJ1-6; D might be TRBD1 (5 bases). The sequence was obtained from a human donor in a cohort sampled during active COVID-19. The CDR3 is CASSALGRANSPLHF. As DNA, the CDR3 is TGTGCCAGCAGCGCCTTAGGCAGGGCTAATTCACCCCTCCACTTT.